These 13 T cell receptor beta chains originate from one sample sequenced in a study of early T cells in non-severe SARS-CoV-2 infection. One entry per CDR3 protein, called by TCRdb with MiXCR from the 5' RACE reads. In the table there are approximately 50,000 distinct CDR3 sequences, more than 6.5% of which are singletons. The sequenced sample consisted of whole blood. These receptors all stem from an adult who was a healthcare worker with PCR-confirmed SARS-CoV-2 infection or an uninfected control (not recorded which).

At least ten counts were recorded for this clonotype. The chain carries TRBV7-6 and TRBJ1-2; D call uncertain. Between the trimmed V and J ends, which lost 1 base and 1 base, there was a span of 4 bases. The germline CDR1 and CDR2 sequences are SGHVS and FNYEAQ. This CDR3 is 13 amino acids long. DNA of the CDR3: TGTGCCAGCAGCTTAGGGGATAACTATGGCTACACCTTC. Protein: CASSLGDNYGYTF.

There are a few counts of this clonotype. V and J are TRBV20-1 and TRBJ1-1, with TRBD1 matching 8 bases. Germline lookup yields CDR1 DFQATT and CDR2 SNEGSKA (reference sequence). CDR3 length: 14 residues. Trimming removed 0 bases from V and 0 bases from J; junction bases left unmatched: 0. CDR3 protein: CSARDRGLNTEAFF. The CDR3 DNA reads TGCAGTGCTAGAGACAGGGGGCTGAACACTGAAGCTTTCTTT.

The table lists this clonotype with many counts. J is TRBJ2-2 and V is TRBV12-3 or TRBV12-4, with 7 bases lining up with TRBD1. This CDR3 has 16 residues. J gave up 4 bases and V 6 bases, and 11 bases lay outside the gene matches. The DNA for the CDR3 is TGTGCCAGCAGATCCCCCGGGACAGCGAGCACCGGGGAGCTGTTTTTT. This translates into CASRSPGTASTGELFF.

This clonotype was observed at least ten times. The chain is built from TRBV15 and TRBJ1-2; D perhaps matches TRBD1 (6 bases). CDR3 size: 16 residues. Germline loops: CDR1 LNHNV, CDR2 YYDKDF (reference sequence). Trimming took off 6 bases at V and 4 bases at J, with 21 bases between the two ends. The CDR3 coding sequence is TGTGCCACCAGTACTATGGACAGCGCTTCCTCCTATGGCTACACCTTC. Its translation: CATSTMDSASSYGYTF. Full variable domain (outside the CDR3, taken from reference TRBV15 and TRBJ1-2): DAMVIQNPRYQVTQFGKPVTLSCSQTLNHNVMYWYQQKSSQAPKLLFHYYDKDFNNEADTPDNFQSRRPNTSFCFLDIRSPGLGDTAMYLCATSTMDSASSYGYTFGSGTRLTVV.

This clonotype was seen repeatedly, ten times or more. J is TRBJ2-7 and V is TRBV10-3, with TRBD1 identical over 8 bases. Trimming removed 10 bases from V and 1 base from J; junction bases left unmatched: 12. CDR3 size: 15 residues. In germline, CDR1 is ENHRY, CDR2 SYGVKD. CDR3 coding DNA: TGTGCCACCAGGAAGGACCGGGACAGGTCCTACGAGCAGTACTTC. It translates to CATRKDRDRSYEQYF.

This chain uses TRBV5-1 with TRBJ2-3; 10 positions agree with TRBD1. This CDR3 contains 18 residues. Germline V CDR1 and CDR2: SGHRS, YFSETQ. J gave up 2 bases and V 1 base, and 10 bases lay outside the gene matches. The CDR3 sequence: CASSLRTGGSSVTDTQYF. The CDR3 region has the DNA TGCGCCAGCAGCTTGCGGACAGGGGGTAGTTCGGTCACAGATACGCAGTATTTT.

This clonotype was seen more than once but under ten times. The chain carries TRBV6-2 or TRBV6-3 and TRBJ1-2; 7 positions agree with TRBD1. CDR3 size: 15 residues. Trimming at V came to 2 bases and at J to 2 bases, leaving 5 bases not matched to a gene. Germline values: CDR1 MNHEY, CDR2 SVGEGT. In nucleotides, the CDR3 is TGTGCCAGCAGTTACGCGGGACAGAGAAACTATGGCTACACCTTC. Translating it yields CASSYAGQRNYGYTF.

The chain combines TRBV3-1 with TRBJ2-3; 11 nucleotides line up with TRBD2. The trim removed 1 base at V and 0 bases at J, leaving 6 bases unmatched. The CDR3 totals 18 residues. CDR1 is LGHDT, CDR2 YNNKEL, per germline (reference sequence). The CDR3 sequence is CASSQVRLAGLSTDTQYF. The CDR3, as DNA: TGTGCCAGCAGCCAAGTGCGACTAGCGGGGCTAAGCACAGATACGCAGTATTTT.

This clonotype was counted at least ten times. The rearrangement joins TRBV18 to TRBJ1-2; 8 bases line up with TRBD1. Germline CDR1 reads KGHSH; CDR2 reads LQKENI. The CDR3 extends over 15 amino acids. V was clipped by 5 bases and J by 4 bases; unmatched bases: 9. The CDR3 spells CASSFGQGHFYGYTF. The CDR3 DNA reads TGTGCCAGCTCATTTGGACAGGGCCACTTCTATGGCTACACCTTC. Filled out from reference TRBV18 and TRBJ1-2, the complete variable domain reads NAGVMQNPRHLVRRRGQEARLRCSPMKGHSHVYWYRQLPEEGLKFMVYLQKENIIDESGMPKERFSAEFPKEGPSILRIQQVVRGDSAAYFCASSFGQGHFYGYTFGSGTRLTVV.

In this sample, this clonotype turned up many times. V gene TRBV9 combines with J gene TRBJ1-4; D may be TRBD1 (5 bases). Germline lookup yields CDR1 SGDLS and CDR2 YYNGEE. This CDR3 spans 15 amino acids. V was pared by 3 bases and J by 5 bases, with 14 bases between. The CDR3 region is CASSAQGWSNEKLFF. In nucleotides, the CDR3 is TGTGCCAGCAGCGCGCAGGGATGGTCAAATGAAAAACTGTTTTTT. Combining the CDR3 with reference TRBV9 and TRBJ1-4 gives the whole variable domain DSGVTQTPKHLITATGQRVTLRCSPRSGDLSVYWYQQSLDQGLQFLIQYYNGEERAKGNILERFSAQQFPDLHSELNLSSLELGDSALYFCASSAQGWSNEKLFFGSGTQLSVL.

This clonotype was found many times. The chain combines TRBV4-1 with TRBJ2-3; 9 positions agree with TRBD2. V shed 0 bases, J shed 0 bases, and the junction held 1 base outside the gene matches. The germline CDR1 and CDR2 sequences are MGHRA and YSYEKL. This CDR3 is 16 amino acids long. CDR3 loop: CASSQDLAGSTDTQYF. CDR3 DNA: TGCGCCAGCAGCCAAGATCTAGCGGGAAGCACAGATACGCAGTATTTT.

The chain couples TRBV28 to TRBJ2-6, with D uncertain. Germline V gene data show CDR1 as MDHEN and CDR2 as SYDVKM. The CDR3 runs 16 residues. V shed 2 bases and J shed 0 bases, with 8 bases lying between them. The DNA for the CDR3 is TGTGCCAGCAGTTTAGTTTCAGCCTCTGGGGCCAACGTCCTGACTTTC. As protein: CASSLVSASGANVLTF.

This chain connects TRBV6-5 to TRBJ2-7, with 12 nucleotides matching TRBD1. V gave up 2 bases and J gave up 4 bases; unmatched junction bases: 3. This CDR3 contains 15 residues. Germline lookup yields CDR1 MNHEY and CDR2 SVGAGI. CDR3 bases: TGTGCCAGCAGTTACCGGGACAGGGGGCTGTACGAGCAGTACTTC. Translated, it gives CASSYRDRGLYEQYF.